A selection of T cell receptor beta chains follows, all from one sample in a study of T cell clones after liver transplantation. TCRdb's copy holds only in-frame clones and misses some; the assay was immunoSEQ multiplex PCR. The sample lists approximately 75,000 clones, 80% occurring once. The sequencing here drew on CD4+ T cells from blood, taken 12 months after liver transplant. The receptors derive from a human patient who received a liver transplant. The graft donor may be the source of some T cells. The CDR3 runs from the conserved cysteine through the conserved F or W. D genes are given only for firm matches. The listing skips clone size in some rows; elsewhere it reads once, few, many or a size class.

D	size	V	J	DNA	CDR3
.	.	TRBV14	TRBJ2-3	TGTGCCAGCAGCGTCCAGGGCACAGATACGCAGTATTTT	CASSVQGTDTQYF
.	.	TRBV11-2	TRBJ1-2	TGTGCCAGCAGCTTAGATTCGGCAGGGGCGCGCCTTTTTTACTATGGCTACACCTTC	CASSLDSAGARLFYYGYTF
.	.	TRBV14	TRBJ2-7	TGTGCCAGCAGCCAAGATCGGAACGAGCAGTACTTC	CASSQDRNEQYF
TRBD1	.	TRBV5-1	TRBJ1-4	TGCGCCAGCAGCCGACCGGACAGGGGTCGGGAAAAACTGTTTTTT	CASSRPDRGREKLFF
.	.	TRBV5-1	TRBJ2-7	TGCGCCAGCAGCACGGACACCGCCACCTACGAGCAGTACTTC	CASSTDTATYEQYF
.	.	TRBV5-4	TRBJ2-1	TGTGCCAGCAGCCCTTCCCCACGGCTGATCAATGAGCAGTTCTTC	CASSPSPRLINEQFF
TRBD1	once	TRBV5-1	TRBJ2-6	TGCGCCAGTGGGACAGGGGGCCAGTCTGGGGCCAACGTCCTGACTTTC	CASGTGGQSGANVLTF
.	.	TRBV29-1	TRBJ2-4	TGCAGCGTTGTGGGGGTCAAAAACATTCAGTACTTC	CSVVGVKNIQYF
TRBD2	.	TRBV11-2	TRBJ2-1	TGTGCCAGCAGCTTAGTGGGGACTAGCGGATACAATGAGCAGTTCTTC	CASSLVGTSGYNEQFF
.	.	TRBV18	TRBJ1-5	TGTGCCAGCTCACCATTACAGGGCAATCAGCCCCAGCATTTT	CASSPLQGNQPQHF
.	.	TRBV18	TRBJ1-5	TGTGCCAGCTCACCGTTGAGGGAAATGGGGAATCAGCCCCAGCATTTT	CASSPLREMGNQPQHF
TRBD2	few	TRBV19	TRBJ2-7	TGTGCCAGTGCGGGCGGGAGAGGCGGTGAGCAGTACTTC	CASAGGRGGEQYF
.	.	TRBV10-3	TRBJ2-1	TGTGCCATCGCGACTAGGAATGAGCAGTTCTTC	CAIATRNEQFF
TRBD1	few	TRBV28	TRBJ2-2	TGTGCCAGCGGAAGGACAGGGGTCGGGTCCGGGGAGCTGTTTTTT	CASGRTGVGSGELFF
TRBD1	.	TRBV28	TRBJ1-2	TGTGCCAGCACTCCGGGACAGAACTATGGCTACACCTTC	CASTPGQNYGYTF
.	.	TRBV7-2	TRBJ2-1	TGTGCCAGCAGCTTACTTGGAGGGAGACTCTACAATGAGCAGTTCTTC	CASSLLGGRLYNEQFF
.	few	TRBV27	TRBJ1-2	TGTGCCAGCAGTTTCGACGGATACTATGGCTACACCTTC	CASSFDGYYGYTF
.	.	TRBV6-1	TRBJ2-7	TGTGCCAGCAGTTTTGGCAGAAGTTACGAGCAGTACTTC	CASSFGRSYEQYF
.	few	TRBV11-2	TRBJ2-2	TGTGCCAGCAGCTTAGATCAGGGCCCTCTGCTGTTTTTT	CASSLDQGPLLFF
.	.	TRBV28	TRBJ2-3	TGTGCCAGCAGTTTTATGACACGCCTAGGACGGGGGGATACGCAGTATTTT	CASSFMTRLGRGDTQYF
TRBD2	.	TRBV6-5	TRBJ2-1	TGTGCCAGCAGGTCGGAGCGGGAGGGTCGGGATGAGCAGTTCTTC	CASRSEREGRDEQFF
.	.	TRBV13	TRBJ2-1	TGTGCCAGCAGCCTTCAGGGTTCCTACAATGAGCAGTTCTTC	CASSLQGSYNEQFF
TRBD1	.	TRBV5-8	TRBJ2-7	TGTGCCAGCAGAACGAGAAGGGGGCAATACGAGCAGTACTTC	CASRTRRGQYEQYF
.	.	TRBV5-1	TRBJ1-2	TGCGCCAGCAGCTTGGGGACTGAGGCCTATGGCTACACCTTC	CASSLGTEAYGYTF
.	.	TRBV7-2	TRBJ2-1	TGTGCCAGCGCAACTACCTCCTACAATGAGCAGTTCTTC	CASATTSYNEQFF
.	.	TRBV19	TRBJ1-1	TGTGCCAGTAGTATTAATGCAGGAGGAAACACTGAAGCTTTCTTT	CASSINAGGNTEAFF
.	.	TRBV27	TRBJ1-1	TGTGCCAGCAGTTTTTGGGCCAACACTGAAGCTTTCTTT	CASSFWANTEAFF
.	.	TRBV11-2	TRBJ2-7	TGTGCCAGCAGCTTTTTGACCTACGAGCAGTACTTC	CASSFLTYEQYF
.	.	TRBV7-9	TRBJ1-4	TGTGCCAGCAGCTTAGGTAGTGCAACTAATGAAAAACTGTTTTTT	CASSLGSATNEKLFF
TRBD2	few	TRBV29-1	TRBJ2-5	TGCAGCGTTCTGATGGCGGGAGCAGAGACCCAGTACTTC	CSVLMAGAETQYF
.	once	TRBV18	TRBJ2-2	TGTGCCAGCTCACCAGATCAAAGTAATTGGAACACCGGGGAGCTGTTTTTT	CASSPDQSNWNTGELFF
TRBD1	.	TRBV18	TRBJ1-4	TGTGCCAGCTCACCTAGACAGGGATATAATGAAAAACTGTTTTTT	CASSPRQGYNEKLFF
TRBD1	.	TRBV27	TRBJ2-3	TGTGCCAGCAGTTCTCCGGGACAGGGGGAAGGAGATACGCAGTATTTT	CASSSPGQGEGDTQYF
TRBD2	.	TRBV7-9	TRBJ2-5	TGTGCCAGCAGCTTAGGGACTAGCGGGAGGCGAGGGGAAGAGACCCAGTACTTC	CASSLGTSGRRGEETQYF
.	.	TRBV18	TRBJ2-7	TGTGCCAGCTCAACCAATCAGGGGACGGGGTCCTACGAGCAGTACTTC	CASSTNQGTGSYEQYF
TRBD1	.	TRBV27	TRBJ1-2	TGTGCCAGCAGCCGGGACAGGGGCGCTTATGGCTACACCTTC	CASSRDRGAYGYTF
TRBD1	few	TRBV5-1	TRBJ1-1	TGCGCCAGCAGCTTGGGGACTCAGGGGGACGGCGGGAACACTGAAGCTTTCTTT	CASSLGTQGDGGNTEAFF
.	.	TRBV7-2	TRBJ1-3	TGTGCCAGCAGCTTGCAAGGAAACACCATATATTTT	CASSLQGNTIYF
.	.	TRBV30	TRBJ2-1	TGTGCCTGGAGTGTAATGGTTACCCCCTGGAATGAGCAGTTCTTC	CAWSVMVTPWNEQFF
.	few	TRBV28	TRBJ2-6	TGTGCCAGCAGTTTGGGGCCTTCTGGGGCCAACGTCCTGACTTTC	CASSLGPSGANVLTF
TRBD2	.	TRBV9	TRBJ2-1	TGTGCCAGCAGCCGAACGGGGGGCTCCTACAATGAGCAGTTCTTC	CASSRTGGSYNEQFF
TRBD2	once	TRBV5-1	TRBJ2-5	TGCGCCAGCAGCCGCCGACTAGCGGGAGGGCAAGAGACCCAGTACTTC	CASSRRLAGGQETQYF
TRBD2	.	TRBV5-1	TRBJ2-7	TGCGCCAGCAGTTCCACTAGCGGCACTAACAACTACGAGCAGTACTTC	CASSSTSGTNNYEQYF
TRBD2	.	TRBV6-6	TRBJ2-3	TGTGCCAGCAGTTCCCTAGCGGGCACAGATACGCAGTATTTT	CASSSLAGTDTQYF
.	.	TRBV28	TRBJ1-5	TGTGCCAGCAGCCCTTCGACCGGGATCCGCAATCAGCCCCAGCATTTT	CASSPSTGIRNQPQHF
.	.	TRBV29-1	TRBJ2-7	TGCAGCGTCGACCCGGACGGGACCTACGAGCAGTACTTC	CSVDPDGTYEQYF
TRBD2	once	TRBV5-1	TRBJ2-5	TGCGCCAGCAGCTTGGGGGCGGGAGTTGTCCAAGAGACCCAGTACTTC	CASSLGAGVVQETQYF
TRBD2	.	TRBV5-1	TRBJ2-7	TGCGCCAGCAGCTTCGGGACTAGCGACTCCTACGAGCAGTACTTC	CASSFGTSDSYEQYF
.	few	TRBV7-2	TRBJ1-2	TGTGCCAGCAGCTTAGCCGGGACAAACTATGGCTACACCTTC	CASSLAGTNYGYTF
.	.	TRBV14	TRBJ2-7	TGTGCCAGCAGCCAAGGACTTTATTCCTACGAGCAGTACTTC	CASSQGLYSYEQYF
.	.	TRBV28	TRBJ2-7	TGTGCCACCCGACTCGGACACCTCTACGAGCAGTACTTC	CATRLGHLYEQYF
TRBD2	.	TRBV30	TRBJ2-4	TGTGCCTGCTGGCCCAGAGAGCGGGGGTACATTCAGTACTTC	CACWPRERGYIQYF
.	.	TRBV27	TRBJ2-7	TGTGCCAGCAGTCCCCGCGGGACCTACGAGCAGTACTTC	CASSPRGTYEQYF
.	once	TRBV7-2	TRBJ2-7	TGTGCCAGCAGCCTCATACCGAGCCGGCCCCGAGGGTACGAGCAGTACTTC	CASSLIPSRPRGYEQYF